Below, one T cell receptor beta chain is given with its context. Its antigen remains unknown. Here immunoSEQ multiplex PCR was the method, and the copy in TCRdb shows in-frame clones only, minus some. The sample carries roughly 640,000 clones, roughly 70% recorded once. Germline V gene sequence: CDR1 MNHEY, CDR2 SMNVEV (reference sequence). Trimming pared 2 bases from V and 6 bases from J, leaving 16 bases between. The CDR3 has 15 amino acids. The sample belongs to a study of shared clonotypes between healthy human individuals. Study observations and caveats: An effect of sequencing depth on clonotype sharing among donors was expected. It was only blood that was sampled, and tissue repertoires likely differ. The represented genetic and exposure-history diversity was limited by the small number of donors. Rarefaction curves obtained for sorted subsets showed sequencing incomplete despite large depth.

The sequenced material came from memory CD4+ T cells sorted from blood. Indicated subset: CD45RA-negative fraction. This TCR was recovered from a woman in her thirties in good health. This chain joins TRBV27 and TRBJ1-2; D unresolved. CDR3 in amino acids: CASSLEVDGIDGYTF. The CDR3 DNA reads TGTGCCAGCAGTTTAGAAGTAGACGGTATTGATGGCTACACCTTC.